Listed below are T cell receptor beta chains from one sample, sequenced in a study of blood T cell repertoires in COVID-19. TCRdb keeps only in-frame clones here, not all; method: immunoSEQ multiplex PCR. The sample includes roughly 60,000 clones, roughly two thirds of them seen just once. Sample: peripheral blood. The source is a woman aged 70-85 years with COVID-19, enrolled during active disease. Each CDR3 is given with its conserved first and last residue. The D gene is left open where the match is weak. A clone size is listed for some rows: how often the clone was seen (once, few, many), or a class if it is expanded.

abundance	d_gene	v_gene	j_gene	CDR3aa	CDR3nt
.	TRBD1	TRBV6-2/TRBV6-3	TRBJ1-2	CASSRGQRGYGYTF	TGTGCCAGCAGTAGGGGACAGAGAGGCTATGGCTACACCTTC
few	.	TRBV6-2/TRBV6-3	TRBJ2-7	CASSLNYEQYF	TGTGCCAGCAGCCTCAACTACGAGCAGTACTTC
.	.	TRBV7-3	TRBJ2-3	CASSLIGGVTDTQYF	TGTGCCAGCAGCTTAATTGGCGGGGTCACAGATACGCAGTATTTT
few	TRBD2	TRBV7-2	TRBJ2-7	CASSPRGGRFYEQYF	TGTGCCAGCAGCCCCCGCGGGGGGCGCTTCTACGAGCAGTACTTC
.	TRBD2	TRBV19	TRBJ2-3	CASNPGGAPDTQYF	TGTGCCAGCAACCCCGGGGGGGCCCCAGATACGCAGTATTTT
.	.	TRBV10-3	TRBJ2-2	CAIGAGTTNTGELFF	TGTGCCATCGGAGCCGGGACAACGAACACCGGGGAGCTGTTTTTT
few	.	TRBV5-6	TRBJ1-6	CASSSRARGYSPLHF	TGTGCCAGCAGCTCCCGGGCAAGGGGGTATTCACCCCTCCACTTT
.	.	TRBV6-4	TRBJ2-1	CASSDGLSYNEQFF	TGTGCCAGCAGTGACGGCCTTTCCTACAATGAGCAGTTCTTC
.	TRBD2	TRBV6-4	TRBJ2-3	CERDAGYTQYF	TGTGAGCGGGATGCGGGGTATACGCAGTATTTT
.	TRBD1	TRBV2	TRBJ2-6	CASRSDRGLGANVLTF	TGTGCCAGCAGGAGTGACAGGGGGCTTGGGGCCAACGTCCTGACTTTC
few	.	TRBV10-3	TRBJ1-1	CAIRTRELENTEAFF	TGTGCCATCAGGACCAGGGAATTGGAGAACACTGAAGCTTTCTTT
.	.	TRBV7-2	TRBJ2-5	CASRHWRGLYETQYF	TGTGCCAGCAGACATTGGAGAGGGCTTTACGAGACCCAGTACTTC
.	.	TRBV4-1	TRBJ1-2	CASSQEPGTLYGYTF	TGCGCCAGCAGCCAAGAGCCCGGGACACTCTATGGCTACACCTTC
.	.	TRBV2	TRBJ2-3	CASSERTDTQYF	TGTGCCAGCAGTGAACGGACAGATACGCAGTATTTT
.	TRBD2	TRBV5-8	TRBJ2-1	CASSLGGTSSLREQFF	TGTGCCAGCAGCTTGGGCGGGACTAGCTCCCTTAGGGAGCAGTTCTTC
.	TRBD1	TRBV6-2/TRBV6-3	TRBJ1-1	CASSYRTGGGTEAFF	TGTGCCAGCAGTTACAGGACAGGTGGCGGTACTGAAGCTTTCTTT
many	TRBD1	TRBV9	TRBJ1-5	CASSPGTGDQPQHF	TGTGCCAGCAGCCCCGGGACAGGGGATCAGCCCCAGCATTTT
.	.	TRBV9	TRBJ1-2	CASSVEQRGSGYTF	TGTGCCAGCAGCGTAGAGCAACGAGGGTCTGGCTACACCTTC
few	.	TRBV6-5	TRBJ1-5	CASNPLGPHNQPQHF	TGTGCCAGCAACCCACTGGGCCCTCACAATCAGCCCCAGCATTTT
.	TRBD2	TRBV5-1	TRBJ2-1	CASSSGLAGGNEQFF	TGCGCCAGCAGCTCGGGACTAGCGGGGGGCAATGAGCAGTTCTTC
.	TRBD1	TRBV2	TRBJ2-7	CASSKNRGSSYEQYF	TGTGCCAGCAGTAAAAACAGGGGGAGCTCCTACGAGCAGTACTTC
few	.	TRBV28	TRBJ2-2	CASSLRDIYTGELFF	TGTGCCAGCAGCCTTCGGGACATCTACACCGGGGAGCTGTTTTTT
.	.	TRBV24-1	TRBJ2-5	CATSDWMNSSASQETQYF	TGTGCCACCAGTGATTGGATGAATTCATCAGCGTCTCAAGAGACCCAGTACTTC
.	.	TRBV29-1	TRBJ1-3	CSASFGNTIYF	TGCAGCGCCTCGTTTGGAAACACCATATATTTT
.	.	TRBV7-9	TRBJ2-4	CASSSDGTSNIQYF	TGTGCCAGCAGCTCCGACGGGACAAGTAACATTCAGTACTTC
.	.	TRBV19	TRBJ2-5	CASSIGTGHKTQYF	TGTGCCAGTAGTATAGGGACGGGACATAAGACCCAGTACTTC
.	.	TRBV29-1	TRBJ1-2	CSAKEAAQGDGYTF	TGCAGCGCAAAAGAGGCGGCCCAAGGCGACGGCTACACCTTC
.	TRBD2	TRBV4-1	TRBJ2-3	CASSQESPLAGVLTDTQYF	TGCGCCAGCAGCCAAGAGTCCCCCTTAGCGGGGGTACTCACAGATACGCAGTATTTT
once	.	TRBV7-2	TRBJ1-2	CASSLAWSAEFYGYTF	TGTGCCAGCAGCTTAGCGTGGTCGGCGGAATTCTATGGCTACACCTTC
.	.	TRBV15	TRBJ2-1	CATGEATFNLDEQFF	TGTGCCACCGGGGAGGCAACATTCAATTTGGATGAGCAGTTCTTC
.	.	TRBV7-2	TRBJ2-3	CASSRGGTDTQYF	TGTGCCAGCAGTAGGGGGGGGACAGATACGCAGTATTTT
.	.	TRBV27	TRBJ2-6	CASSLSGTGANVLTF	TGTGCCAGCAGTTTATCCGGTACTGGGGCCAACGTCCTGACTTTC
.	TRBD1	TRBV7-8	TRBJ2-3	CASSTRDRGVTDTQYF	TGTGCCAGCAGCACCCGGGACAGGGGGGTCACAGATACGCAGTATTTT
once	TRBD1	TRBV7-9	TRBJ1-5	CASSLSQGRNQPQHF	TGTGCCAGCAGCTTATCACAGGGGCGAAATCAGCCCCAGCATTTT
.	TRBD2	TRBV5-1	TRBJ2-1	CASSATLGLAGSDSYNEQFF	TGCGCCAGCAGCGCGACTCTGGGACTAGCGGGATCAGACTCCTACAATGAGCAGTTCTTC
once	.	TRBV19	TRBJ1-5	CASTPVSNQPQHF	TGTGCCAGTACCCCAGTAAGCAATCAGCCCCAGCATTTT
few	.	TRBV19	TRBJ1-2	CASSIGSGVRYGYTF	TGTGCCAGTAGTATAGGTTCCGGAGTCCGCTATGGCTACACCTTC
.	.	TRBV5-1	TRBJ2-7	CASSLFGGPYEQYF	TGCGCCAGCAGCTTGTTCGGGGGTCCCTACGAGCAGTACTTC
.	.	TRBV5-6	TRBJ1-1	CASSLRQGSTEAFF	TGTGCCAGCAGCTTGAGGCAGGGGAGCACTGAAGCTTTCTTT
.	TRBD1	TRBV19	TRBJ1-5	CASSAGQGSFKNQPQHF	TGTGCCAGTAGTGCGGGACAGGGGAGTTTCAAGAATCAGCCCCAGCATTTT
.	.	TRBV5-1	TRBJ1-4	CASSPISQGPGEKLFF	TGCGCCAGCAGTCCCATCAGTCAGGGGCCGGGGGAAAAACTGTTTTTT
.	.	TRBV10-3	TRBJ2-5	CAISGGETQYF	TGTGCCATCAGCGGAGGGGAGACCCAGTACTTC
.	.	TRBV19	TRBJ2-2	CASIGIWTANTGELFF	TGTGCCAGTATTGGGATCTGGACAGCCAACACCGGGGAGCTGTTTTTT
.	TRBD2	TRBV3-1/TRBV3-2	TRBJ2-7	CASSQRSGTRSNEQYF	TGTGCCAGCAGCCAAAGGAGCGGGACTAGGAGCAACGAGCAGTACTTC
once	TRBD2	TRBV9	TRBJ2-2	CASSPSGTGELFF	TGTGCCAGCAGCCCTAGCGGGACCGGGGAGCTGTTTTTT
few	TRBD1	TRBV6-5	TRBJ1-1	CASSYGTGGSNTEAFF	TGTGCCAGCAGTTACGGGACAGGGGGCTCGAACACTGAAGCTTTCTTT
.	.	TRBV11-3	TRBJ2-6	CASSLVSNVLTF	TGTGCCAGCAGCTTAGTCTCCAACGTCCTGACTTTC
few	.	TRBV4-1	TRBJ1-2	CASSGRSGVTNYGYTF	TGCGCCAGCAGCGGGCGGTCAGGGGTTACTAACTATGGCTACACCTTC